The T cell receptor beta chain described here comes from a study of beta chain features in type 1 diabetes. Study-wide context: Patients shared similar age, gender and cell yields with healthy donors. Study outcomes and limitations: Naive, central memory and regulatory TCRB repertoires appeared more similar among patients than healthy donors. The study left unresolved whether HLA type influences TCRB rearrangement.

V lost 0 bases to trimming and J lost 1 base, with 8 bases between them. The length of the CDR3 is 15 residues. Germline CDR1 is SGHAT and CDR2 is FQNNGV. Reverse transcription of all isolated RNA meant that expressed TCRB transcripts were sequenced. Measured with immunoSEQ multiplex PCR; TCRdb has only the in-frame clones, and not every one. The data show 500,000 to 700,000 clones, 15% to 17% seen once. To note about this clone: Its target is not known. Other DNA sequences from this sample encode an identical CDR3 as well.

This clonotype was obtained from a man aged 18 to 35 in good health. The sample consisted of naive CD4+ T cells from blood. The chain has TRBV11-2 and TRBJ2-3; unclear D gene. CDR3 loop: CASSLDRVGTDTQYF. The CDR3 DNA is TGTGCCAGCAGCTTAGACCGGGTTGGCACAGATACGCAGTATTTT.